The table lists the clone carrying this TCR beta chain with a few counts. Its cognate antigen is unknown. This record comes from a study of beta chain features in type 1 diabetes. The length of the CDR3 is 17 residues. cDNA synthesis used the whole RNA isolate, giving expressed TCRB sequences. Libraries were prepared by immunoSEQ multiplex PCR; TCRdb keeps only in-frame clonotypes and omits some of them. Of 850,000 to 900,000 clones in the sample, about 17% were seen once. Points from the study as a whole: Possible PCR preference for shorter templates applied equally to patients and controls. Cells with high TCR expression could be over-represented by cDNA sequencing.

This TCR was sampled from a woman aged 18-29 years in good health. Specimen: naive CD4+ T cells from blood. The chain employs TRBV21-1 and TRBJ1-1. TRBV21-1 is noted as a pseudogene. CDR3 region: CASSKRARLGMNTEAFF. The CDR3 region has the DNA TGTGCCAGCAGCAAGCGGGCCAGGTTAGGAATGAACACTGAAGCTTTCTTT.